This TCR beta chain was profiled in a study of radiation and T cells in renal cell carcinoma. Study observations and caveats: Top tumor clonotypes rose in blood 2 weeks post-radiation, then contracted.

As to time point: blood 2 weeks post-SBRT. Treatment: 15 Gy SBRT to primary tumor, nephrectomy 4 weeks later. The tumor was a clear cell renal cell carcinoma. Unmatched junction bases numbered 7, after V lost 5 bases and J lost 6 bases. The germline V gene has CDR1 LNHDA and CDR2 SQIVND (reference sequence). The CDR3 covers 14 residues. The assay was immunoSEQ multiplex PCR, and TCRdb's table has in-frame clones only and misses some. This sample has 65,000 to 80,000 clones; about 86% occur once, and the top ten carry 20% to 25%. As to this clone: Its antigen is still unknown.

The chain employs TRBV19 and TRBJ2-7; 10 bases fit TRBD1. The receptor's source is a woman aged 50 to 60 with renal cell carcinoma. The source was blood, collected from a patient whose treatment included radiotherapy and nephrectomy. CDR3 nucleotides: TGTGCCAGTAGTGGAAGGGGGACAGGGGCCGAGCAGTACTTC. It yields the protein CASSGRGTGAEQYF.